Listed below are T cell receptor beta chains from one sample, sequenced in a study of T-cell reconstitution after alpha-beta-depleted transplantation in children. TCRdb independently ran MiXCR on the PCR reads; one entry per CDR3 protein. Of some 200,000 distinct CDR3 sequences listed, roughly 14% are singletons. The specimen comprised PBMCs from the stem cell graft donor, sampled from the stem cell graft. The receptors stem from a human donor who donated a stem cell graft to a child with acute lymphoblastic leukemia. Both conserved end residues are part of each CDR3.

TRBV10-3	TRBJ2-1	CAISPDANEQFF
TRBV5-1	TRBJ1-2	CASSLEQNDGYTF
TRBV7-2	TRBJ1-5	CASSRSGQGVQPQHF
TRBV25-1	TRBJ2-7	CASSPRLETGLFYEQYF
TRBV10-3	TRBJ1-2	CAISEGGRRSADYGYTF
TRBV19	TRBJ2-2	CASGRTGTYTGELFF
TRBV7-9	TRBJ2-2	CASSWRDRFGNTGELFF
TRBV20-1	TRBJ2-7	CSASASPDPYEQYF
TRBV12-3/TRBV12-4	TRBJ2-3	CASSSNSGALDTQYF
TRBV6-1	TRBJ2-7	CASRGDGEQYF